The TCR beta chain under discussion was sequenced for a study of CD8+ T cells in alopecia areata. Many counts were recorded for this clone. Genes and germline are mouse. The DNA ends 4 residues before the CDR3 does, and the rest of the CDR3 is filled in from the germline J gene. Germline V CDR1 and CDR2: FNHDT, SITEND (reference sequence). The CDR3 spans 16 residues. The V segment lost 3 bases and the J segment 1 base; nucleotides outside the gene matches: 4. cDNA prepared by RNA extraction and subsequent reverse transcription served as the template for sequencing. Assay: immunoSEQ multiplex PCR; the TCRdb copy retains only in-frame clones and omits some. The sample is made up of around 100,000 clones, none counted only once.

The receptor comes from a C3H/HeJ mouse with alopecia areata. Strain haplotype (MHC): H2-k. Sequenced input: lesional skin. This chain uses TRBV19 with TRBJ2-1; 10 bases map to TRBD1. CDR3 region: CASSRGTGDNYAEQFF. The CDR3 DNA, read in part, is TGTGCCAGCAGTAGAGGGACAGGGGACAACTATGCT.